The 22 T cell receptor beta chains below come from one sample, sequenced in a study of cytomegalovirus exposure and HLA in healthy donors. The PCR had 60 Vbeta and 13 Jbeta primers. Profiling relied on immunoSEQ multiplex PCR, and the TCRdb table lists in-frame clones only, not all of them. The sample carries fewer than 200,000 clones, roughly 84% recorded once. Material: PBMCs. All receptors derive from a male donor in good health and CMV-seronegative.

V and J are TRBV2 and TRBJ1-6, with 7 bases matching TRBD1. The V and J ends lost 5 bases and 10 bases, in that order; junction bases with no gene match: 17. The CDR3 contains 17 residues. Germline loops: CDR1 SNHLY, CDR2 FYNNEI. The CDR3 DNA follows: TGTGCCAGCAGTCCATTCCAAATTCGACAGGGAAGCTCACCCCTCCACTTT. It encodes CASSPFQIRQGSSPLHF.

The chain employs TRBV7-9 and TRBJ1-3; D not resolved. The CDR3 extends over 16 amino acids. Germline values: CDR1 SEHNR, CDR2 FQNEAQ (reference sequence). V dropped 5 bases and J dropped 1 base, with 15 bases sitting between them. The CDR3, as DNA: TGTGCCAGCAGCCAAACCCTCCCTAGATCTGGAAACACCATATATTTT. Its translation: CASSQTLPRSGNTIYF.

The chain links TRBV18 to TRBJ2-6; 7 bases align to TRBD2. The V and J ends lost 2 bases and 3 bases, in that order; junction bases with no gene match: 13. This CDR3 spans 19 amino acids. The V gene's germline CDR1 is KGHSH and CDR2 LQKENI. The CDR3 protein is CASSPGAGFSPSGANVLTF. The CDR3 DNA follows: TGTGCCAGCTCACCAGGAGCGGGATTCTCCCCGAGTGGGGCCAACGTCCTGACTTTC.

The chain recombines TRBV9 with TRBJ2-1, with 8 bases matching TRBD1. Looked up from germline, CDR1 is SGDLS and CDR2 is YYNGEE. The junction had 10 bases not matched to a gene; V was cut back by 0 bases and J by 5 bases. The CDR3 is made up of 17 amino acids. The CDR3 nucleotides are TGTGCCAGCAGCGTAGTCCTCGGACAGGGTAGGCACAATGAGCAGTTCTTC. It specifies CASSVVLGQGRHNEQFF.

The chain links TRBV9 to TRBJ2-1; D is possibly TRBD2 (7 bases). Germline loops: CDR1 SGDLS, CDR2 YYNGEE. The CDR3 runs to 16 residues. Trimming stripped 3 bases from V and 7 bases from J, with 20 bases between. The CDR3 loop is CASSGVDGGLVNEQFF. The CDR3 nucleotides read TGTGCCAGCAGCGGGGTAGACGGGGGGCTTGTAAATGAGCAGTTCTTC.

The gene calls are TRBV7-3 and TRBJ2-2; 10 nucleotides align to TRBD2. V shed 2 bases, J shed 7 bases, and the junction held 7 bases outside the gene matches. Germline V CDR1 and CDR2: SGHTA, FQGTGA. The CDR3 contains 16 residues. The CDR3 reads CASSLGASGSHGELFF. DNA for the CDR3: TGTGCCAGCAGCTTAGGGGCTAGCGGGAGTCACGGGGAGCTGTTTTTT.

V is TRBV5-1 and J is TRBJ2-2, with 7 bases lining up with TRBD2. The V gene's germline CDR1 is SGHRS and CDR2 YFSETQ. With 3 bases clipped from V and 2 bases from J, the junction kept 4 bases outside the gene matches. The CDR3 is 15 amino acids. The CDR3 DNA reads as TGCGCCAGCAGCTCAGCGGGACCTAACACCGGGGAGCTGTTTTTT. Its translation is CASSSAGPNTGELFF.

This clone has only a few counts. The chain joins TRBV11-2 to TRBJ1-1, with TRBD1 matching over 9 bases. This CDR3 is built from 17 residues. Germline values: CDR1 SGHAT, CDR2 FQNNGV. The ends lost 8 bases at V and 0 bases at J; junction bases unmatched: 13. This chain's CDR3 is CASRPGRDRVMNTEAFF. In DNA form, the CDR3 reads TGTGCCAGCCGACCAGGGAGGGACAGGGTCATGAACACTGAAGCTTTCTTT. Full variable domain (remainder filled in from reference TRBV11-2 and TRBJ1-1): EAGVAQSPRYKIIEKRQSVAFWCNPISGHATLYWYQQILGQGPKLLIQFQNNGVVDDSQLPKDRFSAERLKGVDSTLKIQPAKLEDSAVYLCASRPGRDRVMNTEAFFGQGTRLTVV.

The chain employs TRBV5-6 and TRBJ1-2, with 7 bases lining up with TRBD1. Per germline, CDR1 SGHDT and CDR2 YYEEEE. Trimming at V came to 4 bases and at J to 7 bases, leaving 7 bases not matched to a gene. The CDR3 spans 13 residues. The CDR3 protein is CASSLQGLSGYTF. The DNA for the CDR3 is TGTGCCAGCAGCCTACAGGGGCTCTCTGGCTACACCTTC.

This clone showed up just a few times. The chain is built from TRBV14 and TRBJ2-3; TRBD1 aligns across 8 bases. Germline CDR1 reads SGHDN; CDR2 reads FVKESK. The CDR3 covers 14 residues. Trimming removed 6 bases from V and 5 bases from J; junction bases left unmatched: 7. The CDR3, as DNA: TGTGCCAGCAGTCGGACAGGGTTGGGAGATACGCAGTATTTT. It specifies CASSRTGLGDTQYF.

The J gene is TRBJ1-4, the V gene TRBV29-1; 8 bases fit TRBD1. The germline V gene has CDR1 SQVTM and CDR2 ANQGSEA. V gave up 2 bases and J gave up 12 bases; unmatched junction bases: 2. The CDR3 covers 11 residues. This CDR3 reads CSVERQGQLFF. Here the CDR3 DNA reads TGCAGCGTTGAACGACAGGGGCAACTGTTTTTT.

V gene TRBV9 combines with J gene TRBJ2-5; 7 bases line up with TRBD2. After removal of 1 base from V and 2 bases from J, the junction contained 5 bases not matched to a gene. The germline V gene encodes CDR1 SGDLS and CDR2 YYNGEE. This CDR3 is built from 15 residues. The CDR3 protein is CASSVSPSGQETQYF. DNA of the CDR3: TGTGCCAGCAGCGTAAGTCCTAGCGGACAAGAGACCCAGTACTTC.

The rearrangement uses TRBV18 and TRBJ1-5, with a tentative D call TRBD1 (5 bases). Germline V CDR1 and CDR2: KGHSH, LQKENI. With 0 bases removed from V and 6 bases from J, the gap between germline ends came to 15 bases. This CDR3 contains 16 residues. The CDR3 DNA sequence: TGTGCCAGCTCACCACCGGGTAGGGGCTTGGGTCAGCCCCAGCATTTT. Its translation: CASSPPGRGLGQPQHF.

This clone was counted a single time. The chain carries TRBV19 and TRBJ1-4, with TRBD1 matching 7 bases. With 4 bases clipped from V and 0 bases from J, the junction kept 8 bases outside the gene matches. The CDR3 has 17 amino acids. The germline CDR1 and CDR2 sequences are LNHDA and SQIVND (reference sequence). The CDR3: CASSTVRTGPTNEKLFF. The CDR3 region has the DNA TGTGCCAGTAGTACCGTTCGGACAGGTCCAACTAATGAAAAACTGTTTTTT.

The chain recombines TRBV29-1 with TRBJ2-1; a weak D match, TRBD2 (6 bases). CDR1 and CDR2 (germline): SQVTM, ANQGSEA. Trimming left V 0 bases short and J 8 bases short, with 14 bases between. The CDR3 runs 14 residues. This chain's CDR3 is CSVEEVVPGDEQFF. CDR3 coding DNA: TGCAGCGTTGAAGAGGTCGTCCCGGGAGATGAGCAGTTCTTC.

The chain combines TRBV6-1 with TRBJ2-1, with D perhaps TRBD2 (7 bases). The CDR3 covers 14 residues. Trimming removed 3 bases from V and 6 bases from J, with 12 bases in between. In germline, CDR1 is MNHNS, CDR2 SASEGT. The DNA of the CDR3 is TGTGCCAGCAGTGAGATCGGGGGGCTCAATGAGCAGTTCTTC. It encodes CASSEIGGLNEQFF.

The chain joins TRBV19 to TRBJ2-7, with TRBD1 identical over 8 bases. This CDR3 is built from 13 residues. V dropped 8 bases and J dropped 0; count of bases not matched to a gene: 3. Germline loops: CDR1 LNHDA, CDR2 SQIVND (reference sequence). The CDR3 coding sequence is TGTGCCAGTGGACAGGGAAGCTCCTACGAGCAGTACTTC. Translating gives CASGQGSSYEQYF.

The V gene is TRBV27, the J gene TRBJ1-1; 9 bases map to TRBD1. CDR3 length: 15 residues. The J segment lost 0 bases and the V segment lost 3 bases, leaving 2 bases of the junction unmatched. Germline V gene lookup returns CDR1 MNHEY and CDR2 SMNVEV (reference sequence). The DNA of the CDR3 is TGTGCCAGCAGTTTGACAGGGGGTCTGAACACTGAAGCTTTCTTT. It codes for CASSLTGGLNTEAFF.

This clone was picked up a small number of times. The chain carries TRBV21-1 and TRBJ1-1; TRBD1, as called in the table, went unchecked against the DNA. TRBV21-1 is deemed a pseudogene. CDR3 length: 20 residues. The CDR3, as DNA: TGTGCCAGCAGCAAAGGACTCCTCGAGACAGGGGACCTTGTGAACACTGAAGCTTTCTTT. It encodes CASSKGLLETGDLVNTEAFF.

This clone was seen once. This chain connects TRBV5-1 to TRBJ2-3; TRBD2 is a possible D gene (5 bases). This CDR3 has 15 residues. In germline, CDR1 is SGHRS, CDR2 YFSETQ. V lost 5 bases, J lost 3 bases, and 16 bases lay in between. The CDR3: CASRQTLTGTDTQYF. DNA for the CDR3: TGCGCCAGCAGGCAGACACTCACGGGAACAGATACGCAGTATTTT. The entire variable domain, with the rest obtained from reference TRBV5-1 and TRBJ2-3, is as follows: KAGVTQTPRYLIKTRGQQVTLSCSPISGHRSVSWYQQTPGQGLQFLFEYFSETQRNKGNFPGRFSGRQFSNSRSEMNVSTLELGDSALYLCASRQTLTGTDTQYFGPGTRLTVL.

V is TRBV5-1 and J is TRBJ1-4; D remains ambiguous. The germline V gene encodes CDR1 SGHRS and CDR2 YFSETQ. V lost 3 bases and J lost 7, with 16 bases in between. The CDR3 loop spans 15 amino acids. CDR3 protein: CASSYTVGSGEKLFF. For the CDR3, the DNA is TGCGCCAGCAGCTACACGGTAGGGAGCGGTGAAAAACTGTTTTTT.

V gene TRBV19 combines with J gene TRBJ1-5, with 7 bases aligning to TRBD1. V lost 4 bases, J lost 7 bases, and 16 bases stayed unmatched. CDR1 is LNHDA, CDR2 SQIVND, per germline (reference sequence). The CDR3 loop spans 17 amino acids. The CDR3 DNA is TGTGCCAGTAGTACACAAGGCACAGGGGCTTCCCCCCAGCCCCAGCATTTT. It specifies CASSTQGTGASPQPQHF.